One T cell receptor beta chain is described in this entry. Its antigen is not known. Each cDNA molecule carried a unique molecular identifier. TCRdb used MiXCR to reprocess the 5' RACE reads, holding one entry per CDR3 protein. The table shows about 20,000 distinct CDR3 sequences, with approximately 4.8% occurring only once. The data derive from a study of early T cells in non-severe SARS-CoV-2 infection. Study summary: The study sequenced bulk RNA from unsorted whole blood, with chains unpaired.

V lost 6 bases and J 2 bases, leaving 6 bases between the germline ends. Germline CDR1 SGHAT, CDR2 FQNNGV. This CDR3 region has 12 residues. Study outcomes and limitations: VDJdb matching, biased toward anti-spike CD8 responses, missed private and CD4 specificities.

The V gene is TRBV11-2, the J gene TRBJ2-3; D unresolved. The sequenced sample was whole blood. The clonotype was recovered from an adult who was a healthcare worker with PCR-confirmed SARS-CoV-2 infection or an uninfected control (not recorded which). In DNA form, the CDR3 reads TGTGCCAGCAGTAGCTTCACAGATACGCAGTATTTT. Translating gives CASSSFTDTQYF.